These T cell receptor beta chains were read from a single sample in a study of blood T cell repertoires in COVID-19. Sequenced by immunoSEQ multiplex PCR; TCRdb stores in-frame clones only, minus some. The table shows about 480,000 clones, with 85% to 90% occurring only once. Sequencing input: PBMCs or T cells enriched from blood (not recorded which). All receptors come from a woman aged 40 to 50 who had recovered from COVID-19. Both conserved end residues are trimmed from each CDR3. A D gene is named only where the DNA matches it firmly.

j_gene | d_gene | v_gene | CDR3aa
TRBJ2-5 | TRBD2 | TRBV9 | ASSPGLAGGGETQY
TRBJ1-2 | - | TRBV7-9 | ASSLVERTPYT
TRBJ2-3 | - | TRBV7-9 | ASSLYGGTDTQY
TRBJ2-3 | TRBD2 | TRBV18 | ASSPSGASTDTQY
TRBJ1-2 | TRBD1 | TRBV7-6 | ASSLDQGAGYGYT
TRBJ1-1 | - | TRBV3-1/TRBV3-2 | ASSPPVGRAF
TRBJ1-5 | - | TRBV23-1 | ASSRITGFQDSNQPQH
TRBJ1-1 | - | TRBV27 | ASSFHPGPLNTEAF
TRBJ1-2 | TRBD1 | TRBV4-3 | ASSQGQGVANYGYT
TRBJ2-4 | TRBD1 | TRBV19 | ASSPGQGLAKNIQY
TRBJ1-2 | - | TRBV11-2 | ASSFNWTHYGYT
TRBJ2-3 | - | TRBV5-1 | ASRAARSDTQY
TRBJ2-7 | TRBD2 | TRBV4-2 | ASSQNPTSGRFSYEQY
TRBJ2-7 | - | TRBV7-6 | ASSSYTGLPYEQY
TRBJ2-5 | TRBD2 | TRBV27 | ASRPRVWLAGQETQY
TRBJ2-1 | TRBD2 | TRBV11-2 | ASSPRLARVYNEQF
TRBJ2-7 | - | TRBV10-3 | AIRGDIPLDEQY
TRBJ1-5 | TRBD1 | TRBV7-2 | ASSSPGGQFNQPQH
TRBJ1-1 | - | TRBV9 | ASSVGQGMNTEAF
TRBJ1-3 | - | TRBV11-2 | ASSLEPGAGNTIY
TRBJ2-1 | TRBD1 | TRBV4-2 | ASSDRVNEQF
TRBJ1-1 | - | TRBV7-9 | ASSRKTGNTEAF
TRBJ1-1 | - | TRBV7-9 | ASSLDPGSAEAF
TRBJ2-1 | - | TRBV7-8 | ASSLAFIEMKQF
TRBJ1-1 | - | TRBV9 | ASSPRTTLNTEAF
TRBJ1-2 | - | TRBV5-5 | ASSLLGQLDGYT
TRBJ2-2 | TRBD1 | TRBV3-1/TRBV3-2 | ASSQRTGPTGELF
TRBJ2-2 | - | TRBV4-3 | ASSLRQVNTGELF
TRBJ2-6 | - | TRBV7-9 | ASSLIQSGANVLT
TRBJ1-2 | - | TRBV14 | ASSQDYYGYT
TRBJ2-7 | TRBD2 | TRBV10-3 | AISEGLAGGPGEQY
TRBJ2-3 | TRBD1 | TRBV11-3 | ASSLGTARGPTDTQY
TRBJ2-5 | - | TRBV5-1 | ASSLAGTTQETQY
TRBJ2-4 | - | TRBV6-2/TRBV6-3 | ASSDTDSVGKNIQY
TRBJ2-2 | TRBD2 | TRBV30 | AWSVLAGAAGELF
TRBJ1-2 | - | TRBV6-5 | ASSSREDYGYT
TRBJ2-2 | - | TRBV4-3 | ASSQGLPRGGTGELF
TRBJ1-3 | - | TRBV27 | ASSSTGPSGNTIY
TRBJ2-7 | - | TRBV29-1 | SVEEGQGISYEQY
TRBJ2-7 | TRBD2 | TRBV7-8 | ASSLDGGSSYEQY
TRBJ1-2 | TRBD1 | TRBV18 | ASSYGTDINYGYT
TRBJ1-1 | - | TRBV6-5 | ASLGEWGTEAF
TRBJ2-1 | TRBD2 | TRBV9 | ASSPTSGLYNEQF
TRBJ2-1 | TRBD1 | TRBV4-1 | ASSQVRQGFNEQF
TRBJ1-2 | - | TRBV2 | ARTTASSYLGDRGYT
TRBJ2-2 | - | TRBV24-1 | ATAGLGTGELF
TRBJ2-2 | - | TRBV27 | ASRRQGGLNTGELF
TRBJ2-7 | TRBD1 | TRBV6-5 | ASSYTRQGNEQY
TRBJ2-1 | - | TRBV30 | AWSARLGNEQF
TRBJ1-5 | - | TRBV7-2 | ASSLAGQINQPQH
TRBJ1-5 | - | TRBV2 | ASSELDGVPQPQH
TRBJ2-7 | TRBD2 | TRBV9 | ASSPLPGGGLTYEQY
TRBJ1-2 | TRBD1 | TRBV7-8 | ASSLGRQGHYGYT
TRBJ2-3 | - | TRBV10-1 | ASSAASTDTQY
TRBJ1-4 | TRBD1 | TRBV7-9 | ASSLLDRGRGREKLF
TRBJ1-1 | TRBD1 | TRBV14 | ASSLSQGMNTEAF
TRBJ1-5 | - | TRBV12-3/TRBV12-4 | ASSVGSNQPQH
TRBJ2-1 | - | TRBV10-2 | ASSEWGGSSYNEQF
TRBJ2-7 | TRBD1 | TRBV19 | ASRGTGREQY
TRBJ2-1 | - | TRBV7-9 | ASSLLEAYNEQF